This T cell receptor (beta chain) was found in a study of Ad26.COV2.S vaccination and SARS-CoV-2 variants. Study details: This donor came from the COV1001 trial of Ad26.COV2.S. The vaccine Ad26.COV2.S was put into the muscle once, or twice with 56 days between.

Comment on this clone: Its target is not known. This same CDR3 is encoded by further DNA sequences in the sample.

Assay used: immunoSEQ multiplex PCR; TCRdb lists only in-frame clones, some missing. The sample carries fewer than 800,000 clones, around 92% recorded once. Treatment here: roughly 20 received Ad26.COV2.S at low or high dose, single or two shots; 5 received placebo; per-sample allocation not given. Sampling was done on day 63 after the first vaccine or placebo injection. This Boston cohort included adults aged 18-55 years. Overall study results and limits: It is possible that the TCR breadth and depth analyses underestimated the total T cell responses.

The CDR3 is made up of 10 amino acids. CDR1 and CDR2 (germline): DFQATT, SNEGSKA (reference sequence). The ends were cut back, 5 bases at V and 6 bases at J, with 7 bases in the middle. This receptor was obtained from a person aged 18-65 years who received the Ad26.COV2.S COVID-19 vaccine or a placebo. The source was peripheral blood, collected in a trial of Ad26.COV2.S vaccine versus placebo. The chain links TRBV20-1 to TRBJ1-1; D is unresolved. In DNA, the CDR3 is TGCAGTGCTCCCCGGGCTGAAGCTTTCTTT. Residues: CSAPRAEAFF.